This TCR beta chain was captured by sequencing in a study of early T cells in non-severe SARS-CoV-2 infection. Turning to the study itself: The sequenced material was bulk RNA from unsorted whole blood, and its chains were unpaired.

Findings and limits, study-wide: Sequences matched to VDJdb favored anti-spike CD8 responses, while private and CD4 specificities were missed.

CDR1 MDHEN and CDR2 SYDVKM come from the germline V gene. With 7 bases clipped from V and 5 bases from J, the junction kept 20 bases outside the gene matches. The CDR3 length is 20 residues. The TCR library protocol attached unique molecular identifiers to the individual cDNA molecules. TCRdb recomputed calls from the 5' RACE reads with MiXCR, one row per CDR3 protein. The sample has 70,000 to 95,000 distinct CDR3 sequences; around a tenth are singletons. This clonotype came up many times. Its specificity is not known. The rearrangement links TRBV28 to TRBJ2-2, with 12 bases aligning to TRBD2. Sequencing was carried out using whole blood. The clonotype originates from an adult who was a healthcare worker with PCR-confirmed SARS-CoV-2 infection or an uninfected control (not recorded which). CDR3 protein: CASTLMTAHGLAGGTGELFF. For the CDR3, the DNA is TGTGCCAGCACCCTAATGACCGCCCATGGGCTAGCGGGAGGGACCGGGGAGCTGTTTTTT.